The clone carrying this T cell receptor (beta chain) was found a few times. The sample originates from a study of blood T cells in healthy people across ages. For the study at large: Template switching captured about one barcoded beta molecule per two T cells.

The authors ran a second PCR of 7 to 11 cycles using a sample-barcoded 5' primer and a J-beta primer mix. Via MiXCR, TCRdb re-called the 5' RACE reads, giving one row per CDR3 protein. Counted here are roughly 700,000 distinct CDR3 sequences, 20% to 25% occurring once; the ten biggest clones make up roughly 9%. The V and J ends lost 0 bases and 3 bases, in that order; junction bases with no gene match: 14. This CDR3 has 19 residues. CDR1 and CDR2 (germline): SQVTM, ANQGSEA. These data also featured in a second study, about T cells of mothers and their children.

The receptor comes from a boy aged 10-17 years in good health. The sample consisted of blood. The chain employs TRBV29-1 and TRBJ1-1, with 12 bases aligning to TRBD1. The CDR3 protein is CSVEDQNPGTGGSYTEAFF. In DNA form, the CDR3 reads TGCAGCGTTGAAGATCAGAACCCCGGGACAGGGGGCTCGTACACTGAAGCTTTCTTT.